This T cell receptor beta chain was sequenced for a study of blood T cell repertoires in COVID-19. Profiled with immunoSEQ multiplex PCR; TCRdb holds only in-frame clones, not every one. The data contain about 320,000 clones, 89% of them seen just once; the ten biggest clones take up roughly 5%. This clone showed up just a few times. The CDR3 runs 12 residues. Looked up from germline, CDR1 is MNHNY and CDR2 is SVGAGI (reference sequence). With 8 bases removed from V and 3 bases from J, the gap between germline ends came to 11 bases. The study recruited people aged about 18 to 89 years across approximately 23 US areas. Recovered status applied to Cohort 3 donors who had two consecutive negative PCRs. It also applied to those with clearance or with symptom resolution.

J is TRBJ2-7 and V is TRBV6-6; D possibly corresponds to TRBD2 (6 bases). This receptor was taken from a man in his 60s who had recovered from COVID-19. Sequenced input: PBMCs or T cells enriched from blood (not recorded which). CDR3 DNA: TGTGCCAGCCAGGGAGGTGGCTACGAGCAGTACTTC. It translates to CASQGGGYEQYF.